This entry is about one T cell receptor (beta chain). This specimen belongs to a study of blood T cell repertoires in COVID-19. The assay was immunoSEQ multiplex PCR, and TCRdb's table has in-frame clones only and misses some. Of 50,000 to 70,000 clones in the sample, about 80% were seen once. This CDR3 has 13 amino acids. Trimming pared 7 bases from V and 5 bases from J, leaving 15 bases between. Germline assignment: CDR1 SQVTM and CDR2 ANQGSEA. Material for sequencing was peripheral blood. The clonotype originates from a man aged 50-59 years with active or convalescent COVID-19. The chain combines TRBV29-1 with TRBJ2-4; D is perhaps TRBD1 (8 bases). CDR3: CSGYRGGENIQYF. In DNA, the CDR3 is TGCAGCGGATACAGGGGGGGTGAAAACATTCAGTACTTC.